The 7 T cell receptor beta chains listed next were all sequenced from one sample in a study of shared clonotypes between healthy human individuals. TCRdb's copy holds only in-frame clones and misses some; the assay was immunoSEQ multiplex PCR. The sample has about 980,000 clones, approximately 80% seen once. Input material: memory CD4+ T cells sorted from blood. Noted subset: CD45RA-negative fraction. Every receptor here comes from a young man in good health.

This rearrangement joins TRBV6-6 to TRBJ2-1, with 12 nucleotides matching TRBD2. CDR1 MNHNY and CDR2 SVGAGI come from the germline V gene (reference sequence). Losses at the gene ends were 5 bases for V and 8 bases for J; bases not matched to a gene: 10. CDR3 length: 16 amino acids. CDR3 coding DNA: TGTGCCAGCAGTACCGGGGGACTAGCGGGTGGGTATGAGCAGTTCTTC. Translation: CASSTGGLAGGYEQFF.

The rearrangement links TRBV9 to TRBJ2-1; D unclear. CDR1 and CDR2 from the germline V gene are SGDLS and YYNGEE. V lost 0 bases and J lost 0, with 10 bases in between. This CDR3 comprises 16 residues. The CDR3 DNA sequence: TGTGCCAGCAGCGTAGTCGGCCAGAGCTCCTACAATGAGCAGTTCTTC. Amino acids: CASSVVGQSSYNEQFF.

CDR3 coding DNA: TGTGCCAGCAGTGCACCCGGGACAGGGAATCAGCCCCAGCATTTT. This sequence encodes CASSAPGTGNQPQHF. The J gene is TRBJ1-5, the V gene TRBV28; 9 bases align to TRBD1. The CDR3 runs to 15 residues. CDR1 and CDR2 (germline): MDHEN, SYDVKM. With V trimmed by 5 bases and J by 4 bases, 6 bases remained unmatched.

The V gene is TRBV5-1, the J gene TRBJ2-2, with D uncertain. Germline V gives CDR1 SGHRS, CDR2 YFSETQ. Trimming cost V 7 bases and J 5 bases, with 12 bases left between them. CDR3 length: 13 residues. The CDR3 sequence is CASGPSLTGELFF. In DNA, the CDR3 is TGCGCCAGCGGTCCTAGTTTGACCGGGGAGCTGTTTTTT.

The gene calls are TRBV28 and TRBJ1-1, with D uncertain. Trimming removed 8 bases from V and 1 base from J, with 5 bases in between. CDR1 is MDHEN and CDR2 is SYDVKM in the germline V gene. CDR3 length equals 11 residues. This CDR3 is CASQANTEAFF. For the CDR3, the DNA is TGTGCCAGCCAGGCGAACACTGAAGCTTTCTTT. The whole variable domain, remainder taken from reference TRBV28 and TRBJ1-1, is DVKVTQSSRYLVKRTGEKVFLECVQDMDHENMFWYRQDPGLGLRLIYFSYDVKMKEKGDIPEGYSVSREKKERFSLILESASTNQTSMYLCASQANTEAFFGQGTRLTVV.

The chain's CDR3 is CSARSQETQYF. CDR3 nucleotide sequence: TGCAGTGCTAGGAGCCAAGAGACCCAGTACTTC. The chain uses TRBV20-1 and TRBJ2-5; D uncertain. The CDR3 extends over 11 amino acids. The ends were cut back, 3 bases at V and 1 base at J, with 3 bases in the middle. In germline, CDR1 is DFQATT, CDR2 SNEGSKA (reference sequence).

This clone was counted once. This chain connects TRBV25-1 to TRBJ2-1; 11 bases match TRBD2. With V trimmed by 2 bases and J by 11 bases, 5 bases remained unmatched. CDR1 and CDR2 from the germline V gene are MGHDK and SYGVNS. CDR3 length equals 14 residues. In DNA form, the CDR3 reads TGTGCCAGCAGTGAAACTAGCGGGAGTCTGAAGCAGTTCTTC. The encoded protein is CASSETSGSLKQFF.